This T cell receptor beta chain was observed in a study of blood T cell repertoires in COVID-19. Participants came from roughly 25 US areas, aged roughly 18 to 95 years. This CDR3 comprises 14 residues. Germline V lookup: CDR1 GTSNPN, CDR2 SVGIG (reference sequence). Trimming left V 7 bases short and J 5 bases short, with 20 bases between. Per the original methods: Reference gene primer amplification in the assay estimated nucleated cell counts. The assay was immunoSEQ multiplex PCR, and TCRdb's table has in-frame clones only and misses some. V and J calls and clone size are as listed in that table; D and trimming were resolved from the DNA. The sample shows 250,000 to 300,000 clones, approximately 88% of them seen only once.

The source of this sequence is a woman between 40 and 50 years old who had recovered from COVID-19. The genes are TRBV30 and TRBJ2-5; TRBD2 is a possible D gene (6 bases). Material: PBMCs or T cells enriched from blood (not recorded which). CDR3 protein: CALTGKGRLETQYF. In DNA form, the CDR3 reads TGTGCCTTGACCGGAAAAGGGAGGTTGGAGACCCAGTACTTC.